These 20 T cell receptor beta chains were sequenced from one sample in a study of T cells after yellow fever vaccination. TCRdb re-derived calls from the 5' RACE reads in MiXCR, one entry per CDR3 protein. The sample lists just under 85,000 distinct CDR3 sequences; 10% to 15% were seen once. Sequences were derived from CD8+ T cells not binding an NS4B(214-222) dextramer, sorted from PBMCs, sampled approximately 22 days after the first yellow fever vaccination. The source is a man aged 18-30 years who received the YFV17D yellow fever vaccine.

The genes are TRBV12-3 or TRBV12-4 and TRBJ2-5; 10 bases agree with TRBD2. The CDR3 spans 15 residues. The V segment lost 3 bases and the J segment 3 bases; nucleotides outside the gene matches: 4. CDR3: CASSLRTSGEETQYF. The CDR3 DNA reads as TGTGCCAGCAGTTTGCGTACTAGCGGGGAAGAGACCCAGTACTTC.

In its sample, this clonotype was seen many times. The CDR3 spells CASSLAAGNQETQYF. The CDR3 DNA reads as TGTGCCAGCAGTTTAGCGGCAGGCAATCAAGAGACCCAGTACTTC. This sequence joins TRBV12-3 or TRBV12-4 and TRBJ2-5, with D unresolved. Trimming pared 0 bases from V and 2 bases from J, leaving 10 bases between. CDR3 size: 15 residues.

This clonotype was seen at least ten times. The genes are TRBV12-3 or TRBV12-4 and TRBJ1-1; no clear D gene. Trimming pared 2 bases from V and 2 bases from J, leaving 12 bases between. The CDR3 runs to 15 residues. CDR3 protein: CASSLSSAPNTEAFF. CDR3 sequence (DNA): TGTGCCAGCAGTTTAAGTTCCGCGCCCAACACTGAAGCTTTCTTT.

This chain uses TRBV7-2 with TRBJ2-7, with TRBD1 matching 9 bases. V lost 3 bases and J lost 7; bases outside the gene matches: 7. The CDR3 is 14 residues long. The germline CDR1 and CDR2 sequences are SGHTA and FQGNSA. CDR3 loop: CASSLLGQGNEQYF. DNA of the CDR3: TGTGCCAGCAGCTTGCTCGGACAGGGGAATGAGCAGTACTTC.

V gene TRBV2 combines with J gene TRBJ2-1; no clear D gene. With 6 bases removed from V and 8 bases from J, the gap between germline ends came to 17 bases. The length of the CDR3 is 14 residues. Germline V gives CDR1 SNHLY, CDR2 FYNNEI. CDR3 amino acids: CASSASRLYYEQFF. CDR3 DNA sequence: TGTGCCAGCAGCGCCTCTCGACTTTACTATGAGCAGTTCTTC.

In this sample, this clonotype turned up a few times. The J gene is TRBJ2-5, the V gene TRBV27; 12 bases are a match to TRBD2. Per the germline V gene, CDR1 is MNHEY and CDR2 is SMNVEV (reference sequence). The CDR3 totals 17 residues. With 6 bases clipped from V and 4 bases from J, the junction kept 12 bases outside the gene matches. The CDR3 nucleotides read TGTGCCAGCAGCCTTCGACTAGCGGGGGTTTTTCCAGAGACCCAGTACTTC. Translation: CASSLRLAGVFPETQYF.

This clonotype was detected only a few times. The chain uses TRBV13 and TRBJ2-3; no reliable D call. Trimming removed 5 bases at V and 4 bases at J, with 16 bases between. The CDR3 spans 15 residues. Germline loops: CDR1 PRHDT, CDR2 FYEKMQ (reference sequence). This chain's CDR3 is CASSREPNAADTQYF. The DNA of the CDR3 is TGTGCCAGCAGCCGAGAGCCTAACGCCGCAGATACGCAGTATTTT.

This clonotype was picked up a small number of times. V is TRBV15 and J is TRBJ2-3; D may be TRBD1 or TRBD2 (5 bases each). Germline V gene data show CDR1 as LNHNV and CDR2 as YYDKDF (reference sequence). The CDR3 covers 15 residues. The ends were cut back, 7 bases at V and 6 bases at J, with 20 bases in the middle. Written as DNA, the CDR3 is TGTGCCACCAAGGACCGGGACCACAAGCGGGATACGCAGTATTTT. Its translation is CATKDRDHKRDTQYF.

The chain joins TRBV7-9 to TRBJ1-1, with D unresolved. Trimming pared 6 bases from V and 1 base from J, leaving 9 bases between. In germline, CDR1 is SEHNR, CDR2 FQNEAQ (reference sequence). The CDR3 loop spans 13 amino acids. In DNA form, the CDR3 reads TGTGCCAGCAGTGATAGTGAGAACACTGAAGCTTTCTTT. This sequence encodes CASSDSENTEAFF.

A few counts support this clonotype. The chain couples TRBV7-8 to TRBJ1-2; D call uncertain. The germline gives CDR1 SGHVS, CDR2 FQNEAQ. The V end was cut by 1 base, the J end by 6 bases, with 12 bases between. This CDR3 has 14 amino acids. The CDR3 DNA reads as TGTGCCAGCAGCTTAGTCAGGACGGGTGATGGCTACACCTTC. It specifies CASSLVRTGDGYTF.

This chain joins TRBV19 and TRBJ2-1; possibly TRBD2 for D (7 bases). This CDR3 has 15 residues. Germline values: CDR1 LNHDA, CDR2 SQIVND (reference sequence). V was cut by 7 bases and J by 4 bases, with 17 bases left in between. The CDR3 nucleotides are TGTGCCAGTACCCATGGGGGGGCGAAATACAATGAGCAGTTCTTC. Protein: CASTHGGAKYNEQFF.

The gene calls are TRBV9 and TRBJ1-5, with D unclear. Germline-derived CDR1 and CDR2 are SGDLS and YYNGEE. V lost 4 bases to trimming and J lost 5 bases, with 13 bases between them. The length of the CDR3 is 14 residues. The DNA of the CDR3 is TGTGCCAGCAGCACCGGCCCTGGGGATCAGCCCCAGCATTTT. It codes for CASSTGPGDQPQHF.

In its sample, this clonotype was seen a few times. V and J are TRBV10-3 and TRBJ2-3; D is perhaps TRBD1 (6 bases). Trimming took off 6 bases at V and 3 bases at J, with 13 bases between the two ends. Germline CDR1 ENHRY, CDR2 SYGVKD. CDR3 length: 14 residues. CDR3 DNA: TGTGCCATCAGAAATATACAGGGAACAGATACGCAGTATTTT. This translates into CAIRNIQGTDTQYF.

This clonotype came up many times. V usage is TRBV12-3 or TRBV12-4 and J usage is TRBJ1-6, with D possibly being TRBD1 (5 bases). The CDR3 contains 15 residues. Trimming removed 3 bases from V and 3 bases from J, with 9 bases in between. In DNA form, the CDR3 reads TGTGCCAGCAGTTTGGGGGGTCTCTATAATTCACCCCTCCACTTT. Its protein product is CASSLGGLYNSPLHF.

This clonotype was counted only a few times. The chain joins TRBV29-1 to TRBJ2-3, with TRBD2 as a possible D gene (5 bases). This CDR3 is 14 amino acids long. Trimming stripped 3 bases from V and 0 bases from J, with 10 bases between. The germline CDR1 and CDR2 sequences are SQVTM and ANQGSEA. The CDR3 here is CSVEGRSSTDTQYF. The CDR3 DNA follows: TGCAGCGTTGAGGGGAGATCCAGCACAGATACGCAGTATTTT.

Here the CDR3 DNA reads TGCAGTGCTAGGACAGGGACCTACGAGCAGTACTTC. Protein product: CSARTGTYEQYF. The rearrangement joins TRBV20-1 to TRBJ2-7, with 7 bases lining up with TRBD1. Germline V gene sequence: CDR1 DFQATT, CDR2 SNEGSKA (reference sequence). There are 12 residues in the CDR3. V shed 3 bases, J shed 2 bases, and the junction held 1 base outside the gene matches.

V usage is TRBV29-1 and J usage is TRBJ2-5; 8 bases fit TRBD1. The junction had 7 bases not matched to a gene; V was cut back by 3 bases and J by 4 bases. Germline V gene lookup returns CDR1 SQVTM and CDR2 ANQGSEA. The CDR3 has 14 amino acids. CDR3 region: CSVEWTGRGETQYF. CDR3 coding DNA: TGCAGCGTTGAGTGGACAGGGAGAGGAGAGACCCAGTACTTC. Variable domain in full (rest from reference TRBV29-1 and TRBJ2-5): SAVISQKPSRDICQRGTSLTIQCQVDSQVTMMFWYRQQPGQSLTLIATANQGSEATYESGFVIDKFPISRPNLTFSTLTVSNMSPEDSSIYLCSVEWTGRGETQYFGPGTRLLVL.

This clonotype has more than one count but fewer than ten. The genes are TRBV14 and TRBJ2-4; no reliable D call. This CDR3 has 12 amino acids. Trimming shortened V by 0 bases and J by 10 bases, and 7 bases separated the two germline ends. Germline V gives CDR1 SGHDN, CDR2 FVKESK. The CDR3 sequence is CASSQEGRIQYF. CDR3 bases: TGTGCCAGCAGCCAAGAGGGCCGTATTCAGTACTTC.

This clonotype was observed a few times. This chain connects TRBV12-3 or TRBV12-4 to TRBJ2-2; no definite D call. V was pared by 6 bases and J by 6 bases, with 11 bases between. CDR3 length equals 13 residues. The CDR3 region is CASSLQASGELFF. In nucleotides, the CDR3 is TGTGCCAGCAGCCTCCAGGCCTCCGGGGAGCTGTTTTTT.

The CDR3 coding sequence is TGTGCCAGCAGCCAAGACACAGGGGTGTCCTACGAGCAGTACTTC. Translating gives CASSQDTGVSYEQYF. This rearrangement joins TRBV3-1 to TRBJ2-7, with 7 nucleotides matching TRBD1. With 0 bases clipped from V and 1 base from J, the junction kept 3 bases outside the gene matches. This CDR3 is 15 amino acids long. CDR1 is LGHDT, CDR2 YNNKEL, per germline (reference sequence).